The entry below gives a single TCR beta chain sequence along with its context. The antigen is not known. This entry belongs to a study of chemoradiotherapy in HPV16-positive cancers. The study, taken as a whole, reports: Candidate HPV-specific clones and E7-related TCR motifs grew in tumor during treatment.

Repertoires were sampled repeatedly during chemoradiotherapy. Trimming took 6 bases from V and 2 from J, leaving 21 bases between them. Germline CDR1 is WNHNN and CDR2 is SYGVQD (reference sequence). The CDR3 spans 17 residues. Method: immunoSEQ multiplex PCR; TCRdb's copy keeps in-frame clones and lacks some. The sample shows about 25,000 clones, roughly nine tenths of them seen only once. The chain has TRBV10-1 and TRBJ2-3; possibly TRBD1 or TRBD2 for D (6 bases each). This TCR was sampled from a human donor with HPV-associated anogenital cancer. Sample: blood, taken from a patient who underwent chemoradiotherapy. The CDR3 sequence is CASRGGTYPKDTDTQYF. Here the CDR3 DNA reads TGCGCCAGCAGAGGGGGGACGTACCCGAAGGACACAGATACGCAGTATTTT.